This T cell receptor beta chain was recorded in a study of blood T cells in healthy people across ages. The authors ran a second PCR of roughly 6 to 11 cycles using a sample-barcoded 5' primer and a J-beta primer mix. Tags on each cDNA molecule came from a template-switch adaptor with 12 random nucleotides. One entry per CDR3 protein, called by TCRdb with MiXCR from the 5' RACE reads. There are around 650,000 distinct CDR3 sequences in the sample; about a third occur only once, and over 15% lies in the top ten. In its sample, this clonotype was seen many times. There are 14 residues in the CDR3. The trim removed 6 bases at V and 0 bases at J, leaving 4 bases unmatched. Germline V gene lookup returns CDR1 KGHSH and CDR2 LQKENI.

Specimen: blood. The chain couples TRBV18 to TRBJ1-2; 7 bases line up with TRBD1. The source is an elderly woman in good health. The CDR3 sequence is CASSGQQTNYGYTF. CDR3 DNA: TGTGCCAGCTCGGGACAGCAAACTAACTATGGCTACACCTTC.